This T cell receptor beta chain came from a study of blood T cell repertoires in COVID-19. Study background: The United States, Italy and Spain were the sources of the acute and convalescent COVID-19 samples. Nucleic acid was either cDNA or gDNA, and it came from T cells, B-cell-depleted T cells, or PBMCs.

The CDR3 consists of 16 residues. Germline V gene data show CDR1 as MNHEY and CDR2 as SVGAGI. The trim removed 2 bases at V and 6 bases at J, leaving 11 bases unmatched. Authors' data handling: Researchers report that nucleated cell counts were estimated from reference gene primer amplification. The assay was immunoSEQ multiplex PCR, and TCRdb's table has in-frame clones only and misses some. That table is the source of V, J and clone size, and D and trimming were worked out from the DNA. The sample records 130,000 to 150,000 clones, about 86% being singletons. The sequence was collected from a woman at least 80 years old with acute or convalescent COVID-19. The chain uses TRBV6-5 and TRBJ1-2; the match to TRBD1 covers 8 bases. Sequenced material: peripheral blood. The CDR3 DNA is TGTGCCAGCAGTTACGCTGGGTCCAGGGGGCGAAATGGCTACACCTTC. Amino acid sequence: CASSYAGSRGRNGYTF.